This TCR beta chain was obtained from a study of blood T cell repertoires in COVID-19. Sequencing used immunoSEQ multiplex PCR; TCRdb keeps in-frame clones, though not all of them. The sample yields 200,000 to 300,000 clones, around 88% seen once. CDR1 is LNHDA and CDR2 is SQIVND in the germline V gene (reference sequence). This CDR3 region has 14 residues. With 6 bases removed from V and 6 bases from J, the gap between germline ends came to 17 bases. The gene calls are TRBV19 and TRBJ1-2; D might be TRBD1 (5 bases). The sequenced sample consisted of peripheral blood. This clonotype was obtained from a man younger than 45 with active or convalescent COVID-19. The CDR3 is CASRGEGRLDGYTF. CDR3 nucleotides: TGTGCCAGTAGAGGGGAGGGCCGGTTAGATGGCTACACCTTC.